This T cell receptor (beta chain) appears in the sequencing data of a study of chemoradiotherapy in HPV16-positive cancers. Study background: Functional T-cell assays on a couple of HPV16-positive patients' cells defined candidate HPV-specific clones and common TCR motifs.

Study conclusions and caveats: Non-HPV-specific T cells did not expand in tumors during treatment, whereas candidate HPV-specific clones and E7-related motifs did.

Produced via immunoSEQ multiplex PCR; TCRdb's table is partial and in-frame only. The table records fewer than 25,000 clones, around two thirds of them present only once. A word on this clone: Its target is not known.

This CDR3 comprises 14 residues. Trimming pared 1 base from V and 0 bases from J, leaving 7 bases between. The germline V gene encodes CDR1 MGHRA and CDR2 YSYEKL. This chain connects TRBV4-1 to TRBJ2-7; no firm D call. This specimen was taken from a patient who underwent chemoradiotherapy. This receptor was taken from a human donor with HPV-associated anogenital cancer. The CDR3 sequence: CASSQAASSYEQYF. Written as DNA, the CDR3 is TGCGCCAGCAGCCAAGCAGCCAGCTCCTACGAGCAGTACTTC.